A selection of T cell receptor beta chains follows, all from one sample in a study of identical twins. Via MiXCR, TCRdb re-called the 5' RACE reads, giving one row per CDR3 protein. The data show approximately 300,000 distinct CDR3 sequences, roughly 9.7% seen once. These data also formed part of another study, on yellow fever vaccine responses in identical twins.

Material: CD8+ T cells sorted from blood. The receptor set was obtained from a woman in her late teens or twenties in good health. Both conserved end residues are part of each CDR3. D genes are given only for firm matches. Only some rows state a clone size, as once, few, many or a class for expanded clones.

J gene	V gene	clone size	D gene	CDR3 protein	CDR3 DNA
TRBJ2-2	TRBV12-3/TRBV12-4	many	-	CASSPSFDTGELFF	TGTGCCAGCAGTCCCTCTTTCGACACCGGGGAGCTGTTTTTT
TRBJ2-5	TRBV6-6	many	-	CASSYYLGIQETQYF	TGTGCCAGCAGTTACTATCTGGGGATACAAGAGACCCAGTACTTC
TRBJ2-1	TRBV11-2	many	TRBD2	CASSLDASGGPGSYNEQFF	TGTGCCAGCAGCTTAGATGCTAGCGGGGGACCGGGGTCCTACAATGAGCAGTTCTTC
TRBJ2-1	TRBV27	-	-	CASSLSKGSYNEQFF	TGTGCCAGCAGTTTATCGAAAGGCTCCTACAATGAGCAGTTCTTC
TRBJ2-7	TRBV7-9	-	TRBD1	CASSLGPRGQFEQYF	TGTGCCAGCAGCTTAGGTCCCAGGGGGCAATTCGAGCAGTACTTC
TRBJ2-1	TRBV11-2	-	-	CASSTRGAGYINEQFF	TGTGCCAGCAGCACAAGGGGCGCAGGTTACATCAATGAGCAGTTCTTC
TRBJ2-3	TRBV3-1	few	-	CASSHIQGSTDTQYF	TGTGCCAGCAGCCACATACAGGGCAGCACAGATACGCAGTATTTT
TRBJ2-5	TRBV20-1	many	TRBD2	CSANRITSGILEETQYF	TGCAGTGCCAACCGCATCACTAGCGGGATTCTGGAAGAGACCCAGTACTTC
TRBJ2-7	TRBV20-1	many	-	CSAKRQSSYEQYF	TGCAGTGCTAAAAGGCAAAGCTCCTACGAGCAGTACTTC
TRBJ2-5	TRBV18	-	-	CASSPPAEQETQYF	TGTGCCAGCTCACCACCGGCGGAGCAAGAGACCCAGTACTTC
TRBJ2-5	TRBV19	many	-	CSTENGETQYF	TGTTCGACGGAAAACGGAGAGACCCAGTACTTC
TRBJ2-2	TRBV24-1	many	-	CATSDLPGGAGELFF	TGTGCCACCAGTGATTTGCCCGGAGGGGCGGGGGAGCTGTTTTTT
TRBJ1-1	TRBV4-1	-	-	CASSQAGVTTEAFF	TGCGCCAGCAGCCAAGCGGGGGTGACCACTGAAGCTTTCTTT
TRBJ2-2	TRBV6-5	-	-	CASSYGESNTGELFF	TGTGCCAGCAGTTACGGGGAATCGAACACCGGGGAGCTGTTTTTT
TRBJ2-5	TRBV15	few	TRBD1	CATSGSGTGGVETQYF	TGTGCCACCAGCGGATCCGGGACAGGGGGGGTAGAGACCCAGTACTTC
TRBJ2-1	TRBV10-3	few	-	CAISESTFEQFF	TGTGCCATCAGTGAGTCCACATTTGAGCAGTTCTTC
TRBJ2-1	TRBV15	-	-	CATSRDHRAVTYNEQFF	TGTGCCACCAGCAGAGATCATCGGGCGGTAACCTACAATGAGCAGTTCTTC
TRBJ2-5	TRBV10-3	-	TRBD2	CAISEGLAGLQETQYF	TGTGCCATCAGTGAGGGACTAGCGGGGTTACAAGAGACCCAGTACTTC
TRBJ2-7	TRBV20-1	few	TRBD2	CSARDIGGGTYEQYF	TGCAGTGCTAGAGACATTGGCGGGGGGACCTACGAGCAGTACTTC
TRBJ2-1	TRBV19	many	-	CASSQRPPSYNEQFF	TGTGCCAGTAGCCAGCGGCCTCCCTCCTACAATGAGCAGTTCTTC
TRBJ2-5	TRBV29-1	few	-	CSARGWQGGETQYF	TGCAGCGCCCGGGGCTGGCAGGGGGGTGAGACCCAGTACTTC
TRBJ2-2	TRBV5-1	-	-	CASSPAPQANTGELFF	TGCGCCAGCAGCCCAGCCCCCCAGGCGAACACCGGGGAGCTGTTTTTT
TRBJ2-7	TRBV13	few	-	CASSWMVIGGSYEQYF	TGTGCCAGCAGCTGGATGGTTATAGGCGGTAGCTACGAGCAGTACTTC
TRBJ1-4	TRBV20-1	few	-	CSAEGRNSNEKLFF	TGCAGTGCTGAGGGACGGAACTCTAATGAAAAACTGTTTTTT
TRBJ2-1	TRBV20-1	few	-	CSAPFTSVSSYNEQFF	TGCAGTGCCCCTTTTACTTCGGTGAGCTCCTACAATGAGCAGTTCTTC
TRBJ2-1	TRBV7-9	few	-	CASSLVDGQNEQFF	TGTGCCAGCAGCTTAGTCGATGGACAGAATGAGCAGTTCTTC
TRBJ2-5	TRBV15	few	-	CATSRVGIYSPQIGRETQYF	TGTGCCACCAGCAGAGTGGGAATTTACAGTCCCCAAATAGGAAGAGAGACCCAGTACTTC
TRBJ2-3	TRBV12-3/TRBV12-4	many	TRBD2	CASLGASGSRDTQYF	TGTGCCAGCCTGGGGGCTAGCGGGAGTCGTGATACGCAGTATTTT
TRBJ2-1	TRBV2	few	TRBD1	CASSAHTDRGDNEQFF	TGTGCCAGCAGCGCCCATACGGACAGGGGAGACAATGAGCAGTTCTTC
TRBJ1-2	TRBV28	few	-	CASEWYRDDIYGYTF	TGTGCCAGCGAGTGGTACCGGGATGACATCTATGGCTACACCTTC
TRBJ2-3	TRBV14	-	TRBD2	CASSATAGVLTDTQYF	TGTGCCAGCAGCGCGACAGCGGGAGTCTTGACAGATACGCAGTATTTT
TRBJ2-6	TRBV3-1	many	TRBD1	CASSQEGTGTGANVLTF	TGTGCCAGCAGCCAAGAAGGGACAGGGACTGGGGCCAACGTCCTGACTTTC
TRBJ2-3	TRBV25-1	-	-	CASTRADTQYF	TGTGCCAGCACGCGGGCAGATACGCAGTATTTT
TRBJ2-7	TRBV29-1	few	-	CSAVFSELGYEQYF	TGCAGCGCTGTGTTTAGTGAACTGGGCTACGAGCAGTACTTC
TRBJ2-2	TRBV9	many	-	CASSVARHLTESGELFF	TGTGCCAGCAGCGTAGCGAGACATCTTACGGAGAGCGGGGAGCTGTTTTTT
TRBJ2-2	TRBV5-6	many	-	CASRQLWPTGENTGELFF	TGTGCCAGCAGGCAATTGTGGCCAACGGGAGAGAACACCGGGGAGCTGTTTTTT
TRBJ2-3	TRBV9	few	-	CASSTIHGVATQYF	TGTGCCAGCAGCACGATCCATGGAGTGGCCACGCAGTATTTT
TRBJ2-7	TRBV20-1	-	-	CSARVDGEQYF	TGCAGTGCTAGAGTCGATGGGGAGCAGTACTTC
TRBJ2-7	TRBV20-1	-	TRBD2	CSAQRGTSGEQYF	TGCAGTGCTCAGCGCGGGACTAGCGGCGAGCAGTACTTC
TRBJ2-3	TRBV12-3/TRBV12-4	few	TRBD1	CASSQTGPTDTQYF	TGTGCCAGCAGCCAGACAGGGCCCACAGATACGCAGTATTTT
TRBJ2-3	TRBV7-9	many	-	CASSLASADTQYF	TGTGCCAGCAGCTTAGCGTCCGCAGATACGCAGTATTTT